This T cell receptor beta chain derives from a study of blood T cell repertoires in COVID-19. The CDR3 runs 17 residues. Germline trimming cut 3 bases from V and 6 bases from J; bases unmatched to any gene: 11. Per germline, CDR1 KGHSH and CDR2 LQKENI. This table comes from immunoSEQ multiplex PCR, and its TCRdb copy is limited to in-frame clones, with some not included. Counted here are tens of thousands of clones, approximately 83% occurring once; the ten biggest clones make up around 4.1%. The sequenced material came from peripheral blood. This chain joins TRBV18 and TRBJ2-1, with 10 bases matching TRBD2. The receptor comes from a woman in her sixties with acute or convalescent COVID-19. This CDR3 reads CASSPSHIAGGRNEQFF. The CDR3 coding sequence is TGTGCCAGCTCACCCAGCCACATAGCGGGAGGCCGCAATGAGCAGTTCTTC. The complete variable domain, with remaining parts taken from reference TRBV18 and TRBJ2-1, reads NAGVMQNPRHLVRRRGQEARLRCSPMKGHSHVYWYRQLPEEGLKFMVYLQKENIIDESGMPKERFSAEFPKEGPSILRIQQVVRGDSAAYFCASSPSHIAGGRNEQFFGPGTRLTVL.